This TCR beta chain was captured in a study of blood T cell repertoires in COVID-19. Study summary: Acute and convalescent COVID-19 specimens originated in the United States, Italy and Spain.

Per the germline V gene, CDR1 is SQVTM and CDR2 is ANQGSEA. J lost 10 bases, V lost 0 bases, and 8 bases had no gene match. The CDR3 runs to 14 residues. Data came from immunoSEQ multiplex PCR; TCRdb stores just in-frame clones and leaves some out. Of approximately 440,000 clones in the sample, roughly 88% were seen once. The origin of this receptor is a man younger than 35 who had recovered from COVID-19. The specimen was PBMCs or T cells enriched from blood (not recorded which). The chain uses TRBV29-1 and TRBJ1-1; 10 bases map to TRBD1. The DNA for the CDR3 is TGCAGCGTTGAAGATCCGAGGAGGGACAGGGGAGCTTTCTTT. Translated: CSVEDPRRDRGAFF.